Described below is a single T cell receptor (beta chain) sequence and its context. What it binds is unknown. The record originates from a study of cytomegalovirus exposure and HLA in healthy donors. Study observations and caveats: Researchers catalogued 160 or so TCR beta chains as cytomegalovirus-associated. Information on immune exposure was restricted to one variable (CMV serostatus).

PCR involved 60 Vbeta and 13 Jbeta primers. The assay was immunoSEQ multiplex PCR, and TCRdb's table has in-frame clones only and misses some. The data hold some 170,000 clones, with 72% observed a single time. V lost 4 bases, J lost 3 bases, and 4 bases stayed unmatched. The germline CDR1 and CDR2 sequences are SGHTA and FQGNSA. CDR3 size: 15 residues. V is TRBV7-2 and J is TRBJ1-3; 9 positions match TRBD1. This TCR was sampled from a human donor in good health. The sequencing sample was made of PBMCs. CDR3 loop: CASSSQGAYGNTIYF. The CDR3 DNA reads TGTGCCAGCAGCTCACAGGGGGCTTATGGAAACACCATATATTTT.